The sequence of this TCR beta chain was determined in a study of cytomegalovirus exposure and HLA in healthy donors. General study results and limits: Confirmation in vitro established that three CMV-associated chains were specific for CMV antigens. After further analysis at a later stage, 16,951 TCR beta sequences were associated with HLA alleles at 0.05 false discovery rate. Diagnosis of cytomegalovirus status made by the classifier reportedly showed high specificity and sensitivity. In an earlier analysis, productive rearrangement rates for most beta V segments clustered near 87% or 30%.

Amplification used 60 Vbeta primers and 13 Jbeta primers. Assay: immunoSEQ multiplex PCR; the TCRdb copy retains only in-frame clones and omits some. The sample includes 95,000 to 100,000 clones, approximately 9% of them seen just once. About this clone itself: Its specificity is not known.

Trimming took off 4 bases at V and 3 bases at J, with 13 bases between the two ends. CDR1 and CDR2 from the germline V gene are SGHRS and YFSETQ. The CDR3 spans 14 residues. The sample was PBMCs. The chain is built from TRBV5-1 and TRBJ1-2, with a possible D match to TRBD1 (5 bases). The TCR comes from a man in his fifties in good health and CMV-seropositive. Here the CDR3 reads CASSLDGGDYGYTF. As DNA, the CDR3 is TGCGCCAGCAGCCTGGACGGGGGGGACTATGGCTACACCTTC.